The clone carrying this T cell receptor (beta chain) was found a few times. Antigen specificity is unknown. This record comes from a study of OX40 agonist ivuxolimab in advanced cancers. Study-wide background: Ivuxolimab was administered intravenously to patients at 0.01 to 10 mg/kg every 2 weeks.

Repertoires were generated with immunoSEQ multiplex PCR, while TCRdb's copy carries only in-frame clones and drops some. The profile shows around 69,000 clones, roughly 88% of them singletons. Trimming took off 4 bases at V and 10 bases at J, with 14 bases between the two ends. This CDR3 comprises 13 residues. The germline V gene encodes CDR1 SQVTM and CDR2 ANQGSEA. Points from the study as a whole: Doses of 0.1 to 3.0 mg/kg were accompanied by clonal expansion of CD4+ and CD8+ blood T cells by week 6. The 0.1-3.0 mg/kg partial responders had among the lowest clonal expansion.

This material consisted of CD4+ or CD8+ T cells sorted from blood, taken in a trial of the OX40 agonist ivuxolimab. The chain uses TRBV29-1 and TRBJ1-6, with a weak D call TRBD1 (5 bases). This TCR was recovered from an adult with an advanced solid tumor such as melanoma, head and neck, liver or kidney cancer. The CDR3 bases are TGCAGCGTTGGATGGGGGAGAGAATCACCCCTCCACTTT. It codes for CSVGWGRESPLHF.